This T cell receptor (beta chain) emerged from a study of regulatory and conventional T cells in RAG deficiency (TCRdb year 2017). At the level of the whole study: To compare the diversity and composition of the repertoires of Treg, conventional CD4+ and CD8+ T cells between RAG-deficient patients and healthy controls, the study applied high-throughput TCR beta sequencing. The research as a whole found: All patient T-cell subsets had shorter CDR3 lengths; Omenn syndrome patients showed >80% Treg-Tconv repertoire overlap at nucleotide and amino acid level. Rather than being bona fide Treg cells, the sorted CD25-high CD127-low cells in Omenn syndrome patients may represent peripherally activated cells. Some T-cell subset analyses were not performed for some subjects. Markedly lower Shannon entropy and higher Simpson indices were observed in RAG-deficient patients than in control T-cell subpopulations. Compared with controls, Omenn syndrome and CID/AS patients had around 96-fold fewer unique TCR beta sequences in Treg cells, whereas the reduction in the other subsets was around 9.1-fold.

Before genomic DNA extraction, conventional CD4+ T cells were isolated from blood as CD25-low CD127-high cells. Repertoire analyses used fewer than 10 healthy control donors as the comparison group. Spanning cysteine to phenylalanine, the CDR3 consists of 15 amino acids. Solely the CDR3 DNA is kept, with 45 bases framed from the first base. The junction carries 20 bases between V and J, which are trimmed by 6 bases and 5 bases respectively. The germline V gene supplies CDR1 SGHRS and CDR2 YFSETQ. To prepare the library, the immunoSEQ multiplex PCR assay was applied. Genomic DNA from the sorted T-cell subsets was used to amplify rearranged TCR beta chain products, which were then sequenced. In the original analysis: Shannon entropy and Simpson indices were used to measure how diverse the repertoire of productive TCR beta rearrangements was. Clonal expansion was assessed by the summed frequency of the 100 most abundant productive TCR beta clonotypes among total reads. The TRB repertoires were scored with a self-reactivity index that is based on amino acid usage at CDR3beta positions 6 and 7. Two-way ANOVA was applied to the repertoire analyses, whereas Student t or Mann-Whitney tests were applied to the flow cytometric analyses. TCRdb mirrors the immuneACCESS table, restricted to in-frame sequences. Some clones are absent from its copies; in checked studies, under half trace to an unresolved V gene, and the reason for the others is unknown. V, J and clone size derive from that table, while D and trimming were established from the DNA sequence. Recorded for this sample are over 9,500 clones; about 92% of them occurred a single time. The ten largest clonotypes hold 0.9% to 1.2% of the sample.

Points on this clone: Its antigen is still unknown. Base-call qualities are not available, and no considerably larger clone is one nucleotide away.

These records were also assigned to another study, of regulatory T cells. As the second study states: In the multiplex PCR, 52 forward TRBV primers and 13 reverse TRBJ primers were used, and assay-based and computational corrections were applied for amplification bias. Repertoires from patients had restricted unique TRB V-J pairs and skewed V and J gene usage, with the strongest effect in regulatory T cells. The study compared T-cell receptor beta repertoires of sorted regulatory, conventional CD4+ and CD8+ T cells in CD3G-deficient patients with those in healthy controls. Ficoll density separation was used to isolate peripheral blood mononuclear cells. Rearranged TRB loci were amplified from genomic DNA by multiplex PCR within the immunoSEQ assay. Sequencing of the TRB amplicons was done on an Illumina HiSeq platform. Custom algorithms error-filtered the raw sequences and aligned the raw sequences to reference gene sequences, after which the immunoSEQ online tools were used for analysis. Frequencies of productive and nonproductive TRB rearrangements were evaluated among both unique and total sequences. Prism software was used to run t tests, Mann-Whitney tests or two-way ANOVA for comparisons between groups.

The receptor was derived from a human donor in good health. The chain joins TRBV5-1 to TRBJ1-2, with TRBD1 perhaps the D gene, on 6 matching bases. The sample taken for sequencing was CD4+ effector T cells sorted from blood. The CDR3 reads CASTPVGGGGYGYTF. At the DNA level, the sequence is TGCGCCAGCACCCCCGTGGGGGGCGGAGGGTATGGCTACACCTTC.